What follows are 32 T cell receptor beta chains derived from one specimen sequenced in a study of cytomegalovirus exposure and HLA in healthy donors. In the PCR, 60 Vbeta and 13 Jbeta primers were used. Produced via immunoSEQ multiplex PCR; TCRdb's table is partial and in-frame only. This sample has under 150,000 clones, with about 80% found just once. Sequenced sample: PBMCs. Source of these receptors: a woman in her 30s in good health and CMV-seropositive.

This clone was detected a few times. CDR3 bases: TGTGCCAGCAGATTGGGGGCAGTCCAGTACTTC. Its translation: CASRLGAVQYF. The chain has TRBV27 and TRBJ2-7, with D possibly being TRBD1 (6 bases). The CDR3 is made up of 11 amino acids. Germline CDR1 is MNHEY and CDR2 is SMNVEV (reference sequence). Trimming stripped 6 bases from V and 10 bases from J, with 13 bases between.

This clone was observed a handful of times. This chain uses TRBV6-6 with TRBJ1-1; 9 nucleotides line up with TRBD1. The J segment lost 5 bases and the V segment lost 4 bases, leaving 2 bases of the junction unmatched. CDR1 is MNHNY, CDR2 SVGAGI, per germline (reference sequence). The CDR3 is 13 residues long. As DNA, the CDR3 is TGTGCCAGCAGTTGGACAGGGGATACTGAAGCTTTCTTT. Encoded protein: CASSWTGDTEAFF.

The gene calls are TRBV2 and TRBJ2-7; 14 bases are a match to TRBD2. The CDR3 is 17 amino acids. The junction had 5 bases not matched to a gene; V was cut back by 2 bases and J by 2 bases. Germline CDR1 and CDR2: SNHLY and FYNNEI. CDR3 nucleotide sequence: TGTGCCAGCAGTGAACTGCCGGGACTAGCGGGGGCCTACGAGCAGTACTTC. It is translated as CASSELPGLAGAYEQYF.

The chain employs TRBV23-1 and TRBJ2-7; 7 positions agree with TRBD1. TRBV23-1 is flagged as an ORF with uncertain function. The junction had 9 bases not matched to a gene; V was cut back by 3 bases and J by 4 bases. The CDR3 has 15 amino acids. CDR3 sequence (DNA): TGCGCCAGCAGTCATCCCCTGGGACAGAGTTACGAGCAGTACTTC. This encodes CASSHPLGQSYEQYF.

The chain combines TRBV9 with TRBJ1-1, with D possibly matching TRBD1 (5 bases). The germline gives CDR1 SGDLS, CDR2 YYNGEE. CDR3 length: 14 amino acids. V lost 3 bases and J lost 1, with 10 bases in between. The CDR3 region has the DNA TGTGCCAGCAGCGGCATAACAGGGAACACTGAAGCTTTCTTT. Translation gives CASSGITGNTEAFF.

For this clone: A junction boundary mismatches the germline segment, possibly from a read error. This specimen includes other DNA sequences encoding the same CDR3. This chain uses TRBV27 with TRBJ1-6; D unclear. CDR3 length equals 13 residues. CDR1 and CDR2 (germline): MNHEY, SMNVEV (reference sequence). The DNA for the CDR3 is TGTGCCAGCAGTCAAACAAATAATTCCCCCCTCCACTTT. It encodes CASSQTNNSPLHF.

V gene TRBV6-1 combines with J gene TRBJ1-6; D is ambiguous. The germline V gene has CDR1 MNHNS and CDR2 SASEGT. V was clipped by 8 bases and J by 6 bases, with 11 bases between them. The CDR3 has 13 amino acids. CDR3: CASVEQINSPLHF. Here the CDR3 DNA reads TGTGCCAGCGTTGAACAGATTAATTCACCCCTCCACTTT.

The chain employs TRBV27 and TRBJ1-5, with 7 positions matching TRBD1. The junction had 12 bases not matched to a gene; V was cut back by 2 bases and J by 2 bases. The length of the CDR3 is 18 residues. The germline V gene has CDR1 MNHEY and CDR2 SMNVEV (reference sequence). CDR3 coding DNA: TGTGCCAGCAGTTTAGGCTCCACAGGGGTTCAAGGCAATCAGCCCCAGCATTTT. Its protein is CASSLGSTGVQGNQPQHF.

The rearrangement uses TRBV5-4 and TRBJ1-4; D not resolved. The CDR3 covers 13 residues. The V end was cut by 2 bases, the J end by 5 bases, with 7 bases between. The germline CDR1 and CDR2 sequences are SGHNT and YYREEE (reference sequence). The CDR3 DNA sequence: TGTGCCAGCAGCTTAGACTCGAATGAAAAACTGTTTTTT. Amino acids: CASSLDSNEKLFF.

V is TRBV13 and J is TRBJ2-6; D possibly corresponds to TRBD2 (6 bases). The germline V gene has CDR1 PRHDT and CDR2 FYEKMQ (reference sequence). The CDR3 is made up of 16 amino acids. Trimming removed 5 bases at V and 0 bases at J, with 11 bases between. Written as DNA, the CDR3 is TGTGCCAGCAGCGACGACGGGGGCTCTGGGGCCAACGTCCTGACTTTC. Amino acid sequence: CASSDDGGSGANVLTF.

V usage is TRBV5-1 and J usage is TRBJ1-4; D is uncertain. The V gene's germline CDR1 is SGHRS and CDR2 YFSETQ. V was pared by 0 bases and J by 7 bases, with 10 bases between. This CDR3 is 14 amino acids long. CDR3: CASSLGTYAEKLFF. DNA of the CDR3: TGCGCCAGCAGCTTGGGAACATACGCTGAAAAACTGTTTTTT.

On this clone itself: The same CDR3 is also encoded by other DNA sequences in this sample. The chain has TRBV29-1 and TRBJ1-2; 7 positions match TRBD1. The ends lost 4 bases at V and 2 bases at J; junction bases unmatched: 1. In germline, CDR1 is SQVTM, CDR2 ANQGSEA. The CDR3 consists of 12 residues. CDR3 DNA sequence: TGCAGCGTTGGGGGACAGAACTATGGCTACACCTTC. Its protein is CSVGGQNYGYTF. Full variable domain (rest looked up from reference TRBV29-1 and TRBJ1-2): SAVISQKPSRDICQRGTSLTIQCQVDSQVTMMFWYRQQPGQSLTLIATANQGSEATYESGFVIDKFPISRPNLTFSTLTVSNMSPEDSSIYLCSVGGQNYGYTFGSGTRLTVV.

The chain carries TRBV19 and TRBJ1-1, with TRBD1 identical over 10 bases. There are 14 residues in the CDR3. Germline loops: CDR1 LNHDA, CDR2 SQIVND (reference sequence). The V and J ends lost 4 bases and 2 bases, in that order; junction bases with no gene match: 1. The CDR3 here is CASSRQGANTEAFF. DNA for the CDR3: TGTGCCAGTAGTAGACAGGGGGCTAACACTGAAGCTTTCTTT. The full variable domain, with the rest looked up from reference TRBV19 and TRBJ1-1, is DGGITQSPKYLFRKEGQNVTLSCEQNLNHDAMYWYRQDPGQGLRLIYYSQIVNDFQKGDIAEGYSVSREKKESFPLTVTSAQKNPTAFYLCASSRQGANTEAFFGQGTRLTVV.

There are a few counts of this clone. The CDR3, as DNA: TGTGCCAGCAGCGTAGGGGGAGCCGAAGCTTTCTTT. It translates to CASSVGGAEAFF. This chain connects TRBV9 to TRBJ1-1; no clear D. CDR3 length: 12 residues. Germline lookup yields CDR1 SGDLS and CDR2 YYNGEE. Trimming took off 0 bases at V and 8 bases at J, with 8 bases between the two ends.

The chain links TRBV29-1 to TRBJ1-1; unclear D gene. Per germline, CDR1 SQVTM and CDR2 ANQGSEA. The ends were cut back, 5 bases at V and 1 base at J, with 14 bases in the middle. The CDR3 contains 14 residues. Here the CDR3 DNA reads TGCAGCGTTAGAAAGAGGTTACAGAACACTGAAGCTTTCTTT. Amino acids: CSVRKRLQNTEAFF.

This clone was observed a single time. The chain employs TRBV11-1 and TRBJ1-4, with TRBD1 identical over 7 bases. The CDR3 has 14 residues. V lost 1 base, J lost 6 bases, and 2 bases stayed unmatched. Germline V gives CDR1 SGHAT, CDR2 FQDESV (reference sequence). The CDR3, as DNA: TGTGCCAGCAGCTTAGACAGGGGCGATGAAAAACTGTTTTTT. Amino acids: CASSLDRGDEKLFF.

The chain carries TRBV5-4 and TRBJ1-5; a possible D gene is TRBD1 (6 bases). Germline V gene sequence: CDR1 SGHNT, CDR2 YYREEE (reference sequence). The CDR3 runs to 13 residues. Trimming took 3 bases from V and 4 from J, leaving 8 bases between them. The CDR3 is CASSSDRNQPQHF. As DNA, the CDR3 is TGTGCCAGCAGCTCGGACAGAAATCAGCCCCAGCATTTT.

The chain uses TRBV19 and TRBJ1-1, with 9 nucleotides matching TRBD1. In germline, CDR1 is LNHDA, CDR2 SQIVND (reference sequence). CDR3 length: 14 residues. Germline trimming cut 7 bases from V and 6 bases from J; bases unmatched to any gene: 9. In DNA form, the CDR3 reads TGTGCCAGTACTTTCCGGGACAGGGTCTCTGAAGCTTTCTTT. Protein sequence: CASTFRDRVSEAFF. Drawing the rest from reference TRBV19 and TRBJ1-1, the complete variable domain is DGGITQSPKYLFRKEGQNVTLSCEQNLNHDAMYWYRQDPGQGLRLIYYSQIVNDFQKGDIAEGYSVSREKKESFPLTVTSAQKNPTAFYLCASTFRDRVSEAFFGQGTRLTVV.

The gene calls are TRBV15 and TRBJ2-1; D might be TRBD2 (7 bases). The V gene lost 3 bases and the J gene lost 6 bases, with 9 bases spanning the gap. Germline V lookup: CDR1 LNHNV, CDR2 YYDKDF (reference sequence). The CDR3 is 13 amino acids. The CDR3 loop reads CATSRGGANEQFF. Here the CDR3 DNA reads TGTGCCACCAGCAGGGGGGGGGCCAATGAGCAGTTCTTC.

This clone occurred once. The chain combines TRBV30 with TRBJ2-2, with TRBD1 identical over 11 bases. The CDR3 length is 16 residues. Per germline, CDR1 GTSNPN and CDR2 SVGIG (reference sequence). J lost 5 bases, V lost 2 bases, and 7 bases had no gene match. CDR3 DNA sequence: TGTGCCTGGAGTCCAACGGACAGGGGGCTGACCGGGGAGCTGTTTTTT. Its protein is CAWSPTDRGLTGELFF.

Only one count was recorded for this clone. The rearrangement joins TRBV9 to TRBJ2-1, with 8 bases matching TRBD2. This CDR3 region has 15 residues. CDR1 is SGDLS and CDR2 is YYNGEE in the germline V gene. V lost 4 bases to trimming and J lost 2 bases; unmatched junction nucleotides: 5. The CDR3 spells CASSLGSGAYNEQFF. The CDR3 DNA is TGTGCCAGCAGCCTCGGTAGCGGGGCCTACAATGAGCAGTTCTTC.

The chain recombines TRBV13 with TRBJ2-5; 8 bases map to TRBD2. The assigned J gene may be wrong: the sequence end matches TRBJ2-7 better. Germline assignment: CDR1 PRHDT and CDR2 FYEKMQ (reference sequence). The CDR3 sequence is 15 residues long. The CDR3 bases are TGTGCCAGCAGCCACGGGTTAGCGGGGTCCTACGAGCAGTACTTC. Its protein product is CASSHGLAGSYEQYF.

CDR3 sequence: CASSELGTGIVQQFF. As DNA, the CDR3 is TGTGCCAGCAGTGAACTGGGGACAGGGATAGTTCAGCAGTTCTTC. This chain links TRBV6-1 with TRBJ2-1, with 9 nucleotides matching TRBD1. Germline CDR1 MNHNS, CDR2 SASEGT. With 2 bases clipped from V and 11 bases from J, the junction kept 10 bases outside the gene matches. This CDR3 is 15 amino acids long.

V usage is TRBV6-6 and J usage is TRBJ1-2; 7 bases are shared with TRBD1. V was clipped by 8 bases and J by 5 bases; unmatched bases: 5. The V gene's germline CDR1 is MNHNY and CDR2 SVGAGI (reference sequence). The CDR3 is 12 residues long. CDR3 residues: CASRLQGYGYTF. The CDR3, as DNA: TGTGCCAGCCGATTACAGGGGTATGGCTACACCTTC.

This chain connects TRBV5-1 to TRBJ2-7; D possibly corresponds to TRBD2 (6 bases). V lost 2 bases and J 2 bases, leaving 14 bases between the germline ends. Germline V gene sequence: CDR1 SGHRS, CDR2 YFSETQ. The CDR3 runs 15 residues. For the CDR3, the DNA is TGCGCCAGCAGCTTCGGTAGCGGCCTTACCTACGAGCAGTACTTC. It codes for CASSFGSGLTYEQYF.

This clone appeared once. The gene calls are TRBV19 and TRBJ2-1; 11 bases align to TRBD2. V lost 3 bases, J lost 3 bases, and 7 bases stayed unmatched. Germline CDR1 LNHDA, CDR2 SQIVND (reference sequence). The CDR3 is made up of 17 amino acids. The DNA for the CDR3 is TGTGCCAGTAGTATTAGCGGGAGGGCCTCAATCTACAATGAGCAGTTCTTC. Translated: CASSISGRASIYNEQFF.

The chain joins TRBV5-1 to TRBJ2-1; 10 bases align to TRBD2. CDR1 and CDR2 (germline): SGHRS, YFSETQ. CDR3 length: 15 residues. With 7 bases clipped from V and 3 bases from J, the junction kept 7 bases outside the gene matches. In nucleotides, the CDR3 is TGCGCCAGCGGGGGTAGCGGGGGGAGCTACAATGAGCAGTTCTTC. Amino acid sequence: CASGGSGGSYNEQFF.

This clone showed up just a few times. The rearrangement joins TRBV19 to TRBJ1-3; D is undetermined. Germline CDR1 reads LNHDA; CDR2 reads SQIVND (reference sequence). The V end was cut by 7 bases, the J end by 4 bases, with 20 bases between. There are 16 residues in the CDR3. The CDR3 spells CASTEIGLPGGNTIYF. CDR3 sequence (DNA): TGTGCCAGTACCGAGATCGGTCTCCCCGGGGGAAACACCATATATTTT.

The chain uses TRBV6-5 and TRBJ2-3; 7 bases agree with TRBD2. This CDR3 region has 11 residues. The germline CDR1 and CDR2 sequences are MNHEY and SVGAGI. The CDR3 loop is CVAGATDTQYF. DNA of the CDR3: TGTGTCGCGGGAGCGACAGATACGCAGTATTTT.

This clone has a handful of counts. The V and J genes are TRBV27 and TRBJ2-7; 7 bases map to TRBD1. There are 14 residues in the CDR3. V gave up 5 bases and J gave up 1 base; unmatched junction bases: 5. Germline CDR1 is MNHEY and CDR2 is SMNVEV (reference sequence). The CDR3 coding sequence is TGTGCCAGCAGTATGGGGACAGTATCCTACGAGCAGTACTTC. As protein: CASSMGTVSYEQYF.

The CDR3 protein is CASSATPGTVFWTSGLSEQFF. The CDR3 bases are TGTGCCAGCAGTGCAACGCCAGGGACTGTATTTTGGACTAGCGGACTCAGTGAGCAGTTCTTC. This chain links TRBV2 with TRBJ2-1; the match to TRBD2 covers 10 bases. Trimming took 4 bases from V and 9 from J; bases not matched to a gene: 27. The CDR3 consists of 21 residues. Per the germline V gene, CDR1 is SNHLY and CDR2 is FYNNEI. The whole variable domain, filled in from reference TRBV2 and TRBJ2-1, reads EPEVTQTPSHQVTQMGQEVILRCVPISNHLYFYWYRQILGQKVEFLVSFYNNEISEKSEIFDDQFSVERPDGSNFTLKIRSTKLEDSAMYFCASSATPGTVFWTSGLSEQFFGPGTRLTVL.

This clone was seen a few times. The rearrangement uses TRBV18 and TRBJ2-7, with 10 nucleotides matching TRBD2. The germline V gene encodes CDR1 KGHSH and CDR2 LQKENI. The CDR3 has 14 amino acids. V was clipped by 1 base and J by 6 bases; unmatched bases: 3. The CDR3 DNA sequence: TGTGCCAGCTCACCACGGACTAGCGGTTCCGAGCAGTACTTC. Its translation is CASSPRTSGSEQYF.